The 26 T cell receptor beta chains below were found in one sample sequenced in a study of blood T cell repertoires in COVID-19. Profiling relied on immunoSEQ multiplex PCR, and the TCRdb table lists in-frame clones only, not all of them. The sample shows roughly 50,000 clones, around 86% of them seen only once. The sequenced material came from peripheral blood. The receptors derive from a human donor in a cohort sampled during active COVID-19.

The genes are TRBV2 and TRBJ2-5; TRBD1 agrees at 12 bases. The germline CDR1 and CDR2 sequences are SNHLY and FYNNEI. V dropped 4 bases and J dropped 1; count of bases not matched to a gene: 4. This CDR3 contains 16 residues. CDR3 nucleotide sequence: TGTGCCAGCAGTGTCCCGGGACAGGGGGCCCAAGAGACCCAGTACTTC. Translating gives CASSVPGQGAQETQYF.

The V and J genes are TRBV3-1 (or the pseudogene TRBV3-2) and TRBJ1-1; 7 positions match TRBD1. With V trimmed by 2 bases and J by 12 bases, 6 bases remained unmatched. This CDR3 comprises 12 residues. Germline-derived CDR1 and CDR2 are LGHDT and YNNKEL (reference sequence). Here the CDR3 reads CASSQLQGKTFF. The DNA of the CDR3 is TGTGCCAGCAGCCAACTACAGGGGAAAACTTTCTTT.

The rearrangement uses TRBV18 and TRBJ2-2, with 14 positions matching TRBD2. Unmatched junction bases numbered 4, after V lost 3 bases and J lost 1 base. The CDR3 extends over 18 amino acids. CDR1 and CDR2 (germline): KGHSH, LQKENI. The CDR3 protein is CASSPGLAGVLNTGELFF. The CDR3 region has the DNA TGTGCCAGCTCACCGGGACTAGCGGGGGTGTTGAACACCGGGGAGCTGTTTTTT.

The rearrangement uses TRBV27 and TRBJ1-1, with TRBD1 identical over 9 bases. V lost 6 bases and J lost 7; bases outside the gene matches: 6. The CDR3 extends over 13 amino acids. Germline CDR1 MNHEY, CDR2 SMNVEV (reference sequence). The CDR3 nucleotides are TGTGCCAGCAGGGTACAGGGGGCGGGTGAAGCTTTCTTT. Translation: CASRVQGAGEAFF.

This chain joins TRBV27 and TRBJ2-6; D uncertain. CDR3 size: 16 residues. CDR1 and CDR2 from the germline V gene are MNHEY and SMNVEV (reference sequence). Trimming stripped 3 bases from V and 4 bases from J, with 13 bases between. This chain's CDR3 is CASSLKPTRGANVLTF. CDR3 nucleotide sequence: TGTGCCAGCAGTTTGAAGCCCACGAGGGGGGCCAACGTCCTGACTTTC.

CDR3 sequence: CASSLGLAGGGSYEQYF. The DNA for the CDR3 is TGCGCCAGCAGCTTGGGACTAGCGGGAGGGGGTTCCTACGAGCAGTACTTC. The V call is TRBV5-1, the J call TRBJ2-7, with 14 bases identical to TRBD2. Germline CDR1 reads SGHRS; CDR2 reads YFSETQ. After removal of 0 bases from V and 1 base from J, the junction contained 3 bases not matched to a gene. The CDR3 has 17 residues. Looking up the rest from reference TRBV5-1 and TRBJ2-7 gives the full variable domain: KAGVTQTPRYLIKTRGQQVTLSCSPISGHRSVSWYQQTPGQGLQFLFEYFSETQRNKGNFPGRFSGRQFSNSRSEMNVSTLELGDSALYLCASSLGLAGGGSYEQYFGPGTRLTVT.

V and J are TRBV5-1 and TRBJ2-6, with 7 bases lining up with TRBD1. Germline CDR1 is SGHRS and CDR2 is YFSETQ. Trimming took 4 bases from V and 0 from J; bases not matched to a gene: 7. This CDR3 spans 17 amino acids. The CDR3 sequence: CASSRGQDHSGANVLTF. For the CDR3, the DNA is TGCGCCAGCAGCAGAGGACAGGATCACTCTGGGGCCAACGTCCTGACTTTC.

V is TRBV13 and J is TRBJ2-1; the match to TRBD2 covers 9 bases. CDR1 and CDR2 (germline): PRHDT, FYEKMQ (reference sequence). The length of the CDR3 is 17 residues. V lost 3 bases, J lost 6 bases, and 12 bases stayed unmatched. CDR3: CASSFGTSGSRGNEQFF. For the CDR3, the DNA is TGTGCCAGCAGCTTTGGAACTAGCGGGTCGAGAGGCAATGAGCAGTTCTTC.

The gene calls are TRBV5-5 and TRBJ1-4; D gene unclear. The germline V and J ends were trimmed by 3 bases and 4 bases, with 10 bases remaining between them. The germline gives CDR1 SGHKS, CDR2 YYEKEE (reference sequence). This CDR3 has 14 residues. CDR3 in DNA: TGTGCCAGCAGCTACACGAGGCTTAATGAAAAACTGTTTTTT. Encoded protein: CASSYTRLNEKLFF.

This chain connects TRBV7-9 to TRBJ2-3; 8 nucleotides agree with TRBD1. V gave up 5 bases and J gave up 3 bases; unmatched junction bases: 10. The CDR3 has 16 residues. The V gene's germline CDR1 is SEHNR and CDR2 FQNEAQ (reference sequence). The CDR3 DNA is TGTGCCAGCAGCAACACAGGGGGATTGGTTACAGATACGCAGTATTTT. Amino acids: CASSNTGGLVTDTQYF.

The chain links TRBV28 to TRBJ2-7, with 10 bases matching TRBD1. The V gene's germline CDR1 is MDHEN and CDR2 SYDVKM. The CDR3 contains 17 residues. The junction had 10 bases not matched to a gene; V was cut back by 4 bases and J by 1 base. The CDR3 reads CASSSGPGQGTSYEQYF. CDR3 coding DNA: TGTGCCAGCAGTTCAGGGCCGGGACAGGGGACGTCCTACGAGCAGTACTTC.

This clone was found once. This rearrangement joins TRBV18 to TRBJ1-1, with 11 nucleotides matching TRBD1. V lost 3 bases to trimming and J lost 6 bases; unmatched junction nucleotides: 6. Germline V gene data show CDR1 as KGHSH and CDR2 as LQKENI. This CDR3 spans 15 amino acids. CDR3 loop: CASSPDRGRIPEAFF. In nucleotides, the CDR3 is TGTGCCAGCTCACCGGACAGGGGGCGCATCCCTGAAGCTTTCTTT.

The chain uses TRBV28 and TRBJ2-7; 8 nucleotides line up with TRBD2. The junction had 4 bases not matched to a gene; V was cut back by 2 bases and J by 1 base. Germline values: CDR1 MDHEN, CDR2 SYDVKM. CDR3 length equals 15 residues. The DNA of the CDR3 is TGTGCCAGCAGTTTAGGGACTAGTATTTCCTACGAGCAGTACTTC. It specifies CASSLGTSISYEQYF.

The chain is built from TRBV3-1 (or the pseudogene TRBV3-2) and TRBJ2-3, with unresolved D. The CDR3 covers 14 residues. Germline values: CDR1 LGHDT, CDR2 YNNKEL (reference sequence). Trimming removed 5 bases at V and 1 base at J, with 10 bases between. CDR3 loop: CASSLREGTDTQYF. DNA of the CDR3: TGTGCCAGCAGCTTAAGAGAGGGCACAGATACGCAGTATTTT.

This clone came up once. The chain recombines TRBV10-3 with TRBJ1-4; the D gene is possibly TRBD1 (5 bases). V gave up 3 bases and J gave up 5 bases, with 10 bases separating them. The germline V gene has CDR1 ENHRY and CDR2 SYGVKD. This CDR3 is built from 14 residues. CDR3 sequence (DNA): TGTGCCATCAGTGACAGGGAAGACAATGAAAAACTGTTTTTT. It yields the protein CAISDREDNEKLFF.

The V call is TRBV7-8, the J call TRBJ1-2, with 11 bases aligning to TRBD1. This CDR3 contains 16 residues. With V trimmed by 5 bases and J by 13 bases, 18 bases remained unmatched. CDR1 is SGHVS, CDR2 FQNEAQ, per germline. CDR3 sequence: CASSPLPGQGGYGGTF. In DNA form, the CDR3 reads TGTGCCAGCAGCCCCCTCCCGGGACAGGGGGGGTATGGCGGCACCTTC.

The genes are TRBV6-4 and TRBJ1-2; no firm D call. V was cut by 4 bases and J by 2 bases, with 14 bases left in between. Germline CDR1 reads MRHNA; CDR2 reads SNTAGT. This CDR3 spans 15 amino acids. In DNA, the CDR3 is TGTGCCAGCAGTGGCGATGCCGGCGGCAACTATGGCTACACCTTC. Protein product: CASSGDAGGNYGYTF.

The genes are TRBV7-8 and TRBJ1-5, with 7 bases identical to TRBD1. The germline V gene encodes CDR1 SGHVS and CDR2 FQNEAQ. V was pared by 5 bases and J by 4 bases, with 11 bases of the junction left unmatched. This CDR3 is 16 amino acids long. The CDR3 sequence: CASSIRDRDQNQPQHF. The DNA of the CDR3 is TGTGCCAGCAGCATACGAGACAGGGACCAGAATCAGCCCCAGCATTTT.

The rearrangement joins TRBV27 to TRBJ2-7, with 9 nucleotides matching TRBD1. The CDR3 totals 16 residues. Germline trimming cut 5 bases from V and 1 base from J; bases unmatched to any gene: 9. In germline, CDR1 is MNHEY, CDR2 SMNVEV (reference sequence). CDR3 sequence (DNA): TGTGCCAGCAGTCCGAGCCGGGGACAGGGTTCCTACGAGCAGTACTTC. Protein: CASSPSRGQGSYEQYF.

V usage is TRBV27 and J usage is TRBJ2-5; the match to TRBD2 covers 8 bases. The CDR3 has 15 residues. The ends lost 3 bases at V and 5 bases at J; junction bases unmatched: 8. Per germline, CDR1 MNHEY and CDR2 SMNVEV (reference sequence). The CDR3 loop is CASSFLGGVQETQYF. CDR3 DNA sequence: TGTGCCAGCAGTTTTCTCGGGGGGGTTCAGGAGACCCAGTACTTC.

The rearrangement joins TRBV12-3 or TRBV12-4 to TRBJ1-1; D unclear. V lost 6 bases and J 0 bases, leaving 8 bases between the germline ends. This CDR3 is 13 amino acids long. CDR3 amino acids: CASRPVLNTEAFF. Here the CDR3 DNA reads TGTGCCAGCAGACCGGTACTGAACACTGAAGCTTTCTTT.

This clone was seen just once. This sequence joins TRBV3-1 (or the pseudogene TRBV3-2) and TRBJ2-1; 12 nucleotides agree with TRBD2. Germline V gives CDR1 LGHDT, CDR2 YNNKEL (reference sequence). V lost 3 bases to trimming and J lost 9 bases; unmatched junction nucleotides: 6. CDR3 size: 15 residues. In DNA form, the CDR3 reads TGTGCCAGCAGCCACTGGCTAGCGGGAGGGCCTGAGCAGTTCTTC. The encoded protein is CASSHWLAGGPEQFF.

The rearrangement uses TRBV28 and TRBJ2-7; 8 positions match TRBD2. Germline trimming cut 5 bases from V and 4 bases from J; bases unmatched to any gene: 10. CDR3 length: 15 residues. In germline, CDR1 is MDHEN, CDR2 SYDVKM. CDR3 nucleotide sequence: TGTGCCAGCAGTCCGACCGGGCGGGGGGCTTACGAGCAGTACTTC. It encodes CASSPTGRGAYEQYF.

CDR3 region: CASGLPGETDTQYF. DNA for the CDR3: TGTGCTAGTGGTTTACCGGGGGAAACAGATACGCAGTATTTT. V and J are TRBV12-5 and TRBJ2-3; the D gene is possibly TRBD2 (6 bases). The germline V gene has CDR1 LGHNT and CDR2 FRNRAP. This CDR3 has 14 residues. The V and J ends lost 3 bases and 3 bases respectively, with 10 bases between them. The variable domain in full, completed from reference TRBV12-5 and TRBJ2-3, reads DARVTQTPRHKVTEMGQEVTMRCQPILGHNTVFWYRQTMMQGLELLAYFRNRAPLDDSGMPKDRFSAEMPDATLATLKIQPSEPRDSAVYFCASGLPGETDTQYFGPGTRLTVL.

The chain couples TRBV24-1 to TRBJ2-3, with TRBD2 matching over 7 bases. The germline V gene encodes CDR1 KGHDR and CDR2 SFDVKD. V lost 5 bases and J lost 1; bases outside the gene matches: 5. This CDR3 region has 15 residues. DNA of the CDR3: TGTGCCACCAGTGGGGGGGGAAGAGGCACAGATACGCAGTATTTT. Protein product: CATSGGGRGTDTQYF.

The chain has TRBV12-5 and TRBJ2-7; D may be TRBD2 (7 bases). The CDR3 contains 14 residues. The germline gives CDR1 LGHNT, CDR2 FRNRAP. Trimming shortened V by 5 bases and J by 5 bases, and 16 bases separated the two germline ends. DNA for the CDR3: TGTGCTAGTGGTCGGGGAGGGGGAGGGCACGAGCAGTACTTC. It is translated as CASGRGGGGHEQYF.